This entry describes one T cell receptor (beta chain). Its antigen remains undetermined. Nothing much larger sits one base from this clone, and base qualities are not available. The sample comes from a study of blood T cell repertoires in COVID-19 (dated by TCRdb to about 2020). About the full investigation: Samples from collaborators originated in the United States, Italy and Spain and spanned both the acute and convalescent phases of COVID-19. Subjects who had been exposed to COVID-19, were actively infected with it, or had recovered from it provided the deeply sampled blood TCRbeta repertoires that made up the dataset. The samples were drawn from two sources: the first 160 participants of the ongoing ImmuneRACE study, and about 1,300 subjects contributed by 6 global collaborators. Where HLA class I and class II types were available, the types were taken from metadata supplied by the sample provider, not from assay-based typing. The repertoires were released in a freely available public database intended as a resource for research on the immune response to SARS-CoV-2. The prospective study material was composed of cDNA or gDNA derived from T cells, B-cell-depleted T cells, or PBMCs. A de-identified subject ID, COVID-19 status, age in years and sex were almost always included in the sample metadata.

Participants in the prospective study were aged 18 to 89 years, lived in under 30 United States geographic areas, and enrolled through a virtual design. Cohort assignment in the prospective study relied on participant-reported clinical history from a screening survey and a study questionnaire. Recovered participants in ImmuneRACE Cohort 3 were defined by two consecutive negative NP/OP PCR tests, clearance by a healthcare professional, or resolution of symptoms. Mobile phlebotomists in the prospective study collected whole blood, serum and a nasopharyngeal or oropharyngeal swab from every participant. Participants in the prospective study had the option to provide additional blood draws and questionnaires over a 2-month period. Before DNA extraction, blood samples from the prospective study were shipped at room temperature or frozen. CDR1 is given as SGHNT and CDR2 as YYREEE, both from the germline V gene (reference sequence). At the junction V is shortened by 4 bases and J by 3 bases; bases outside the gene matches: 6. CDR3 length: 14 amino acids, cysteine to phenylalanine. The entry retains the CDR3 DNA only, 42 bases that are in frame from base 1.

What the research found in general, with its limitations: The amount of clinical and demographic metadata varied by source and participant and was provided uncurated.

TCRbeta CDR3 regions were amplified from genomic DNA by means of the immunoSEQ Assay, a bias-controlled multiplex PCR. Per the source publication's procedure: The number of nucleated cells in each sample was estimated by amplification of reference gene primers within the assay. Sequence reads were collapsed and filtered to measure the absolute abundance of every unique TCRbeta CDR3 rearrangement. Productive Simpson clonality was computed per sample as the square root of Simpson's diversity index over productive rearrangements. Not all clones reach the TCRdb copy of this immuneACCESS table, which keeps in-frame sequences only. Checked studies attribute under half of the gap to unresolved V genes and leave the rest unexplained. D and trimming come from the DNA, and the V and J calls and clone size come from that table. Present in this sample are about 220,000 clones, around 89% of which were seen just once. Jointly, the top ten make up roughly 2.6% of the sample.

The V and J genes are TRBV5-4 and TRBJ1-2; 7 bases in between match TRBD1. This TCR came from a woman aged 25 to 39 who had recovered from COVID-19. Specimen: PBMCs or T cells enriched from blood (not recorded which). The DNA reads TGTGCCAGCAGCCCCCGGGACAGTTACTATGGCTACACCTTC. This translates into CASSPRDSYYGYTF.